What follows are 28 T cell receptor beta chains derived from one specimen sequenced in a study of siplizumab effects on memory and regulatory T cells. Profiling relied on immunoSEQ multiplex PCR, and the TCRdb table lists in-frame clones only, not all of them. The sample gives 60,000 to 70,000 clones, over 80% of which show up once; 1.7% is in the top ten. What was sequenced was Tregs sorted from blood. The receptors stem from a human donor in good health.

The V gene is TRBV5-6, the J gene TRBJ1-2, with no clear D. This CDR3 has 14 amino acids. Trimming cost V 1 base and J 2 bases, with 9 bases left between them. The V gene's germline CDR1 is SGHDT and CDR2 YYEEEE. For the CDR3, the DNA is TGTGCCAGCAGCTTGATAGGTGACAACTATGGCTACACCTTC. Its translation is CASSLIGDNYGYTF.

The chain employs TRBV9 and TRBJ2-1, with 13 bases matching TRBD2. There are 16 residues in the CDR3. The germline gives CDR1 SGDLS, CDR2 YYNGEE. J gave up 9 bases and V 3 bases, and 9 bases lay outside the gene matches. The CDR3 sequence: CASSAALAGGPGEQFF. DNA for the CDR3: TGTGCCAGCAGCGCTGCACTAGCGGGAGGGCCAGGTGAGCAGTTCTTC.

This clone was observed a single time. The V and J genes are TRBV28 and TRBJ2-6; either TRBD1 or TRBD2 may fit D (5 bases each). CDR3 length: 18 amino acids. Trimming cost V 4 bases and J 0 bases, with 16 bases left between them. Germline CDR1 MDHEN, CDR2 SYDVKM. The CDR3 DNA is TGTGCCAGCAGTTCCACAGGACTCGAACTCTCTGGGGCCAACGTCCTGACTTTC. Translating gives CASSSTGLELSGANVLTF.

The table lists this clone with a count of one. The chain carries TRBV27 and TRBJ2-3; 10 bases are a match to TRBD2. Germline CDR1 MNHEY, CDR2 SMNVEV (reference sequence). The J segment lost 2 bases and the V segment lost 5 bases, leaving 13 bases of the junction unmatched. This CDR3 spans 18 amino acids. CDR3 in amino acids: CASSPSSRLAGHTDTQYF. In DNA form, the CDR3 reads TGTGCCAGCAGTCCTTCCTCCCGACTAGCGGGCCACACAGATACGCAGTATTTT.

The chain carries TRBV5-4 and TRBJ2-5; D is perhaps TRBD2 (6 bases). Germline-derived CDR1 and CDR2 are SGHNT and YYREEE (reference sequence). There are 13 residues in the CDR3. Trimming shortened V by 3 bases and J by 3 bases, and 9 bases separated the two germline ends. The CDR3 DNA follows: TGTGCCAGCAGCTGGGCGGGGAAAGAGACCCAGTACTTC. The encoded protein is CASSWAGKETQYF.

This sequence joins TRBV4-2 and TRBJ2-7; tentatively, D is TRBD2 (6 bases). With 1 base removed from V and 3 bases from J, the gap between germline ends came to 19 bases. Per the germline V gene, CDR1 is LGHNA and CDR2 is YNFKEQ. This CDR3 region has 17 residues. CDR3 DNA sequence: TGTGCCAGCAGCCAAGCTATTGGGGGGAATGGGGACTACGAGCAGTACTTC. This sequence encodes CASSQAIGGNGDYEQYF.

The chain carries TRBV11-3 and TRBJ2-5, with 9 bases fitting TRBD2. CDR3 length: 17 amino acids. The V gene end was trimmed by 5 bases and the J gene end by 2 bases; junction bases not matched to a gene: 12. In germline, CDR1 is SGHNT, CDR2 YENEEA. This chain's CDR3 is CASSPGLVAGVQETQYF. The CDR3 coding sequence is TGTGCCAGCAGCCCTGGTCTGGTAGCGGGGGTTCAAGAGACCCAGTACTTC.

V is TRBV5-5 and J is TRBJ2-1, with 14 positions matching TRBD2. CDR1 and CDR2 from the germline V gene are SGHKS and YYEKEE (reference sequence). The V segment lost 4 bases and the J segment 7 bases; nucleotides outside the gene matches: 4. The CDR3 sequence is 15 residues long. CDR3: CASSTGTSGSNEQFF. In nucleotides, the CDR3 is TGTGCCAGCAGCACCGGGACTAGCGGGAGTAATGAGCAGTTCTTC.

The CDR3 nucleotides are TGCGCCAGCAGCCCTAACCCGAGTTCTAACTATGGCTACACCTTC. Encoded protein: CASSPNPSSNYGYTF. J is TRBJ1-2 and V is TRBV5-1; no reliable D call. V was shortened by 4 bases and J by 0 bases, with 13 bases between the two germline ends. CDR3 length equals 15 residues. In germline, CDR1 is SGHRS, CDR2 YFSETQ.

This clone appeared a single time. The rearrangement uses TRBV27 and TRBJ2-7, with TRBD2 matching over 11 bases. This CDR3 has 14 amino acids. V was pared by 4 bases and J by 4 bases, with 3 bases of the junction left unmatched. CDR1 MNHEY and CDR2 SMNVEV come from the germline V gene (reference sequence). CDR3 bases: TGTGCCAGCAGTTCCGGGACTAGCGGTTACGAGCAGTACTTC. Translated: CASSSGTSGYEQYF.

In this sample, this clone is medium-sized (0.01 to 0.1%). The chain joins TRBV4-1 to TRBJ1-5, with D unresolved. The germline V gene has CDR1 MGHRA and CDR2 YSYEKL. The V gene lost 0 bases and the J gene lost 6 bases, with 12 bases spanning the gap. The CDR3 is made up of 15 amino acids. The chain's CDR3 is CASSQDWQAGQPQHF. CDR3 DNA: TGCGCCAGCAGCCAAGATTGGCAGGCGGGTCAGCCCCAGCATTTT.

DNA for the CDR3: TGTGCCAGCAGCTTAGGGACGGCGCTCGACTACGAGCAGTACTTC. Protein: CASSLGTALDYEQYF. J is TRBJ2-7 and V is TRBV7-9; the D is unclear. V lost 1 base and J 3 bases, leaving 13 bases between the germline ends. Germline CDR1 reads SEHNR; CDR2 reads FQNEAQ (reference sequence). The CDR3 contains 15 residues.

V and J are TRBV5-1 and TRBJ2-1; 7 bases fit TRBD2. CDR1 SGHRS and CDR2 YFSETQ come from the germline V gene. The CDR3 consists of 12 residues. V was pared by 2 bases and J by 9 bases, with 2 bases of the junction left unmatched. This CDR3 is CASSLTSAEQFF. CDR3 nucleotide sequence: TGCGCCAGCAGCTTAACTAGCGCTGAGCAGTTCTTC.

The CDR3 nucleotides are TGTGCCAGCAGTGACCCTCCCCAGTGGTTCTTT. It yields the protein CASSDPPQWFF. The V and J genes are TRBV25-1 and TRBJ1-1; the D is unclear. The CDR3 is made up of 11 amino acids. CDR1 is MGHDK and CDR2 is SYGVNS in the germline V gene. Trimming pared 3 bases from V and 14 bases from J, leaving 13 bases between.

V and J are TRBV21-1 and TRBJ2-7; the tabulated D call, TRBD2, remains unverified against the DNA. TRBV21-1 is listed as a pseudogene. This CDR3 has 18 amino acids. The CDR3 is CASSKASRLASSNYEQYF. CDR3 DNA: TGTGCCAGCAGCAAAGCGAGTAGACTAGCGAGTTCCAACTACGAGCAGTACTTC.

The CDR3 DNA reads as TGCGCCAGCAGCTTGGAAATTAGCCGGTCGGTAAACATTCAGTACTTC. Encoded protein: CASSLEISRSVNIQYF. The chain couples TRBV5-1 to TRBJ2-4, with D uncertain. The V end was cut by 0 bases, the J end by 6 bases, with 16 bases between. Germline values: CDR1 SGHRS, CDR2 YFSETQ. The CDR3 is 16 residues long.

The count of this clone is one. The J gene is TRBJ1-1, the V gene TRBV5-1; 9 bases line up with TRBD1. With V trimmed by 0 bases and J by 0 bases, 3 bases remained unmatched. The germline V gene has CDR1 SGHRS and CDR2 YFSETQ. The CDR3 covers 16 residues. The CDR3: CASSLGDRVLNTEAFF. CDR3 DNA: TGCGCCAGCAGCTTGGGGGACAGGGTCTTGAACACTGAAGCTTTCTTT. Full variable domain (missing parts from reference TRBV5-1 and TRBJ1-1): KAGVTQTPRYLIKTRGQQVTLSCSPISGHRSVSWYQQTPGQGLQFLFEYFSETQRNKGNFPGRFSGRQFSNSRSEMNVSTLELGDSALYLCASSLGDRVLNTEAFFGQGTRLTVV.

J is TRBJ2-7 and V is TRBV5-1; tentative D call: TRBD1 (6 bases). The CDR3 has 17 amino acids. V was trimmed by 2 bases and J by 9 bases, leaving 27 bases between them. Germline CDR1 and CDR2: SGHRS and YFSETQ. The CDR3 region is CASSLGSIVMGSGAQYF. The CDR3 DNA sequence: TGCGCCAGCAGCTTAGGGTCGATTGTCATGGGGTCAGGGGCGCAGTACTTC.

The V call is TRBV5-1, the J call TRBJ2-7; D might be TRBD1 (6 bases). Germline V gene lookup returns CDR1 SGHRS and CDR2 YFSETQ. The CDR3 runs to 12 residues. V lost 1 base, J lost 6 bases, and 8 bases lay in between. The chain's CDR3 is CASSLTGIEQYF. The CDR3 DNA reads TGCGCCAGCAGCTTGACAGGGATCGAGCAGTACTTC.

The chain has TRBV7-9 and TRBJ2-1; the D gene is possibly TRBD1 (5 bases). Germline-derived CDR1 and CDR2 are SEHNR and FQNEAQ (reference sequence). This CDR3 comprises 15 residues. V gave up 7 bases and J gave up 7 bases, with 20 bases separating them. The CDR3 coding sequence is TGTGCCAGCACCCTTGGGGCGACGGGTATAAATGAGCAGTTCTTC. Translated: CASTLGATGINEQFF.

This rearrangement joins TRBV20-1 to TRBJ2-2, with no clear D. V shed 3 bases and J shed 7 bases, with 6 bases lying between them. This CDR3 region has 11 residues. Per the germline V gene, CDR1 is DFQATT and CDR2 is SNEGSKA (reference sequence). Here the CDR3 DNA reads TGCAGTGCTAGCGGGTACGGGGAGCTGTTTTTT. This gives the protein CSASGYGELFF.

The CDR3 DNA follows: TGTGCCACGGCCCGGGACAGGGAATACGAGCAGTACTTC. It is translated as CATARDREYEQYF. V is TRBV6-6 and J is TRBJ2-7, with 9 bases aligning to TRBD1. Germline loops: CDR1 MNHNY, CDR2 SVGAGI (reference sequence). Trimming cost V 10 bases and J 4 bases; bases outside gene matches: 8. The CDR3 spans 13 residues.

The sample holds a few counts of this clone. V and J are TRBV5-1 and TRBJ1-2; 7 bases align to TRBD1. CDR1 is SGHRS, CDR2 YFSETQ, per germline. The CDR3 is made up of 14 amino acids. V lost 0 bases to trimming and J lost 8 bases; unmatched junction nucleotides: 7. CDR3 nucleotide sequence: TGCGCCAGCAGCTTGGAGGGGGCGCGGCGAGGCTACACCTTC. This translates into CASSLEGARRGYTF.

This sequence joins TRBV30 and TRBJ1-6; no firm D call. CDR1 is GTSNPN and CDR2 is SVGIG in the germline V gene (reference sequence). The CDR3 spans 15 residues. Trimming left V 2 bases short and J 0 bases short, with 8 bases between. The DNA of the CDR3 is TGTGCCTGGAGTAGACCTGACTCCTATAATTCACCCCTCCACTTT. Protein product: CAWSRPDSYNSPLHF.

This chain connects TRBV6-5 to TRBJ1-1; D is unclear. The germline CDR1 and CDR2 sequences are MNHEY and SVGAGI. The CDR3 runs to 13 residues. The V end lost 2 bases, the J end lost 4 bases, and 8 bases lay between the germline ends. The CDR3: CASSYTGGTEAFF. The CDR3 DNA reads TGTGCCAGCAGTTACACGGGAGGCACTGAAGCTTTCTTT.

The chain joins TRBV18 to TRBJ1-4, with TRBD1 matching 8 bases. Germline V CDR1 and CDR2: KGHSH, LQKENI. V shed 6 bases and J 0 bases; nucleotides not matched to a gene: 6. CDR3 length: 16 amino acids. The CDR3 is CASSLDRAATNEKLFF. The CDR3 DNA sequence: TGTGCCAGCTCCCTGGACAGGGCTGCAACTAATGAAAAACTGTTTTTT.

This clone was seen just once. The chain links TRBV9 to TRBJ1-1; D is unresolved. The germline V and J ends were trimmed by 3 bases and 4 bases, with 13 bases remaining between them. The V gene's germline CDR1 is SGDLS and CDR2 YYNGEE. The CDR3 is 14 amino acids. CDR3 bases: TGTGCCAGCAGCGGACACCCCCGGGCCACTGAAGCTTTCTTT. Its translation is CASSGHPRATEAFF.

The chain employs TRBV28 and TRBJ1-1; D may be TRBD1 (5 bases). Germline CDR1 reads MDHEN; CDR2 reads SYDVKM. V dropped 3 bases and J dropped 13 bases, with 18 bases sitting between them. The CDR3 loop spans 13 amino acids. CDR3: CASSFRAGTNGFF. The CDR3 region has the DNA TGTGCCAGCAGTTTTAGGGCCGGGACGAATGGTTTCTTT.